The T cell receptor beta chain described here comes from a study of blood T cells in healthy people across ages. Combining a sample-barcoded 5' primer with a J-beta primer mix, a second PCR ran for about 7 to 11 cycles. Each CDR3 protein is one row after TCRdb ran MiXCR on the 5' RACE reads. The data show roughly 1,000,000 distinct CDR3 sequences, about 25% seen once. This clonotype was seen more than once but under ten times. Looked up from germline, CDR1 is LGHDT and CDR2 is YNNKEL (reference sequence). With 6 bases removed from V and 5 bases from J, the gap between germline ends came to 10 bases. This CDR3 is 12 amino acids long. These data also formed part of another study, on T cells of mothers and their children. That paper states: Whether pairs are related or unrelated, thymic selection shapes their TCR recombination output in much the same way. With unrelated pairs as the comparison, related mother-child pairs had a slightly higher overlap that was not significant.

The receptor's source is a girl aged 2-15 years in good health. The source material was blood. The genes are TRBV3-1 and TRBJ1-2; no clear D gene. The CDR3 protein is CASSFLAYGYTF. For the CDR3, the DNA is TGTGCCAGCAGTTTCCTCGCTTATGGCTACACCTTC.